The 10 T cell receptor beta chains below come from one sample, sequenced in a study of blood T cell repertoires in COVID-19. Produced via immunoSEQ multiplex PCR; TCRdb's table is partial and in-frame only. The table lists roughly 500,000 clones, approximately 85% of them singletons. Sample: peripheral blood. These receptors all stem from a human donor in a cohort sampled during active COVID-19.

Here the CDR3 DNA reads TGTGCCACCAGCAGCCGACTAGCGAGCTCCTACAATGAGCAGTTCTTC. This encodes CATSSRLASSYNEQFF. This chain uses TRBV15 with TRBJ2-1, with 8 bases fitting TRBD2. The CDR3 has 16 residues. Germline values: CDR1 LNHNV, CDR2 YYDKDF (reference sequence). V lost 3 bases and J lost 0; bases outside the gene matches: 4.

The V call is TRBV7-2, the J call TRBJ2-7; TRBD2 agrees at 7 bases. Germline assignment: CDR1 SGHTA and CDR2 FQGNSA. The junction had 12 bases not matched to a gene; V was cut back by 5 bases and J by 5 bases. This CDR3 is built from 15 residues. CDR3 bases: TGTGCCAGCAGCCCGCGGTGGGGGGGAACCCACGAGCAGTACTTC. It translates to CASSPRWGGTHEQYF.

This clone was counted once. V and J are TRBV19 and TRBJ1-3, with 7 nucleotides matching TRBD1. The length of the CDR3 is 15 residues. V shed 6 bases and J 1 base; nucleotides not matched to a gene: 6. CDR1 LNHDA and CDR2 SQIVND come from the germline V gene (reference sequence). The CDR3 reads CASSHDRVSGNTIYF. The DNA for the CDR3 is TGTGCCAGTAGCCACGACAGGGTTTCTGGAAACACCATATATTTT. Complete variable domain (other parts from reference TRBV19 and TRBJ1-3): DGGITQSPKYLFRKEGQNVTLSCEQNLNHDAMYWYRQDPGQGLRLIYYSQIVNDFQKGDIAEGYSVSREKKESFPLTVTSAQKNPTAFYLCASSHDRVSGNTIYFGEGSWLTVV.

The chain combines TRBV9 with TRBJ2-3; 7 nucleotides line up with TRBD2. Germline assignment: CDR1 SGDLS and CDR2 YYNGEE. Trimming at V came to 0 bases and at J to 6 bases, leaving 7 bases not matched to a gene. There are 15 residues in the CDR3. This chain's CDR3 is CASSVGGSGVDTQYF. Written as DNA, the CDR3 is TGTGCCAGCAGCGTAGGTGGGAGCGGGGTGGATACGCAGTATTTT.

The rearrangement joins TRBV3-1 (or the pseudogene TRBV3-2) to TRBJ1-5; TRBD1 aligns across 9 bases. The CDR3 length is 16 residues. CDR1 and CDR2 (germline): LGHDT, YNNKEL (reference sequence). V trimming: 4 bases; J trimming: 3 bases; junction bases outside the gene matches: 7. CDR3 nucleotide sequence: TGTGCCAGCAGCCGCGGGACAGGGAGAAACAATCAGCCCCAGCATTTT. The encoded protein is CASSRGTGRNNQPQHF.

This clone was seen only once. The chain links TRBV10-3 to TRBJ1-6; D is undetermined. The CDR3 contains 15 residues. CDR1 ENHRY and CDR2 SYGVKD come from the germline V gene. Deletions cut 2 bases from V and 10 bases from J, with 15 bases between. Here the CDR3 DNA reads TGTGCCATCAGTGAGGGTGCCTCCCGAGGGTCACCCCTCCACTTT. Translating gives CAISEGASRGSPLHF.

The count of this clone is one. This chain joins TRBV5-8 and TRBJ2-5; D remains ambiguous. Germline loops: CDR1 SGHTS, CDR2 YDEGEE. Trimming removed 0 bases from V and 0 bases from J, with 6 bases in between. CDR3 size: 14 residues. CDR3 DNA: TGTGCCAGCAGCTTGGGGTACAACCAAGAGACCCAGTACTTC. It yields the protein CASSLGYNQETQYF. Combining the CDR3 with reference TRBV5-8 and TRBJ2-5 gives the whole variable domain EAGVTQSPTHLIKTRGQQATLRCSPISGHTSVYWYQQALGLGLQFLLWYDEGEERNRGNFPPRFSGRQFPNYSSELNVNALELEDSALYLCASSLGYNQETQYFGPGTRLLVL.

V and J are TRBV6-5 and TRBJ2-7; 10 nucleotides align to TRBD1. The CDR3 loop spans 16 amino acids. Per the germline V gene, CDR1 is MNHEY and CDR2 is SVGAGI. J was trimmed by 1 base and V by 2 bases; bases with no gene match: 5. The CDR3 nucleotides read TGTGCCAGCAGTTACCCGACGGGACAGGGGTCCTACGAGCAGTACTTC. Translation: CASSYPTGQGSYEQYF.

This CDR3 reads CASKTSRGDTQYF. CDR3 in DNA: TGTGCCAGCAAGACTTCCCGCGGAGATACGCAGTATTTT. This chain links TRBV28 with TRBJ2-3, with D uncertain. Germline V gives CDR1 MDHEN, CDR2 SYDVKM. V was cut by 7 bases and J by 5 bases, with 13 bases left in between. CDR3 size: 13 residues.

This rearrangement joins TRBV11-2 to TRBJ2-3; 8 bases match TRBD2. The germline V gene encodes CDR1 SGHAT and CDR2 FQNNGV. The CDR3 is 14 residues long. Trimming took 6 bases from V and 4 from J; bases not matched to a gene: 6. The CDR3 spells CASSFSGKADTQYF. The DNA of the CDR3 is TGTGCCAGCAGTTTTAGCGGGAAGGCAGATACGCAGTATTTT.